This is a list of T cell receptor beta chains from one sample in a study of coeliac disease. The repertoire was sequenced with immunoSEQ multiplex PCR; TCRdb's copy has only in-frame clones and lacks some. The sample shows about 5,000 clones, approximately 70% of them seen only once. The sample comprised lymphocytes from the gut lamina propria. Every receptor here comes from a man in his late teens or twenties with celiac disease on a gluten-free diet. CDR3s include the opening cysteine and the closing phenylalanine or tryptophan. D genes are given only for firm matches. Only some rows state a clone size, as once, few, many or a class for expanded clones.

V	J	D	size	CDR3	DNA
TRBV15	TRBJ2-3	-	once	CATSRLSGLDTQYF	TGTGCCACCAGCAGACTTTCAGGGTTGGATACGCAGTATTTT
TRBV7-2	TRBJ1-5	TRBD1	-	CASSLADRGIKKYNQPQHF	TGTGCCAGCAGCTTAGCGGACAGGGGAATAAAAAAATACAATCAGCCCCAGCATTTT
TRBV5-4	TRBJ2-5	TRBD2	-	CASNLAGGHETQYF	TGTGCCAGCAATTTAGCGGGGGGGCACGAGACCCAGTACTTC
TRBV6-5	TRBJ1-1	-	few	CAEEFIEGTEAFF	TGTGCCGAGGAGTTCATTGAGGGCACTGAAGCTTTCTTT
TRBV6-1	TRBJ1-1	TRBD1	few	CASPRDRVLNTEAFF	TGTGCCAGTCCCAGGGACAGGGTCTTGAACACTGAAGCTTTCTTT
TRBV9	TRBJ1-2	TRBD1	-	CASSAPGQGSYGYTF	TGTGCCAGCAGCGCCCCGGGACAGGGATCCTATGGCTACACCTTC
TRBV5-6	TRBJ2-7	-	-	CASSFWRSSYEQYF	TGTGCCAGCAGCTTTTGGAGAAGCTCCTACGAGCAGTACTTC
TRBV5-1	TRBJ1-2	-	few	CASSSRDGYTF	TGCGCCAGCAGCTCCCGGGATGGCTACACCTTC
TRBV30	TRBJ1-1	-	-	CAWTHRMRNTEAFF	TGTGCCTGGACCCACAGGATGCGGAACACTGAAGCTTTCTTC
TRBV5-1	TRBJ2-1	-	-	CASSRQESNEQFF	TGCGCCAGCAGCAGACAGGAAAGCAATGAGCAGTTCTTC
TRBV4-3	TRBJ1-3	TRBD1	-	CASAKTGTGIGNTIYF	TGCGCCAGCGCTAAAACCGGGACAGGGATTGGAAACACCATATATTTT
TRBV2	TRBJ1-5	TRBD1	-	CASSEARTGGNQPQHF	TGTGCCAGCAGTGAAGCCCGGACAGGGGGCAATCAGCCCCAGCATTTT
TRBV20-1	TRBJ2-7	-	few	CSFLSAYEQYF	TGCAGTTTCCTTAGTGCCTACGAGCAGTACTTC
TRBV4-3	TRBJ2-7	-	-	CASSQDLNRAYEQYF	TGCGCCAGCAGCCAAGATCTCAACAGGGCCTACGAGCAGTACTTC
TRBV7-2	TRBJ1-3	-	-	CASSSTGQRTARGNTIYF	TGTGCCAGCAGCTCCACAGGCCAGAGGACAGCTAGAGGAAACACCATATATTTT